Ten or more counts support the clone carrying this T cell receptor beta chain. The antigen remains undetermined. This entry comes from a study of neurological immune-mediated disorders. Study-wide results and limits: When the repertoires were grouped phylogenetically, those of 18 of the 34 multiple sclerosis patients came together in a single cluster of related CDR3 sequences, which points to a possible repertoire-level signature. The highest TCR clonal expansion occurred in HTLV-1-associated myelopathy; multiple sclerosis fell below healthy controls.

The V gene's germline CDR1 is DFQATT and CDR2 SNEGSKA (reference sequence). The germline V and J ends were trimmed by 6 bases and 7 bases, with 28 bases remaining between them. The CDR3 has 16 residues. The authors made cDNA by 5'RACE with 10-nucleotide random UMIs. Using its own MiXCR run on the 5' RACE reads, TCRdb lists one record per CDR3 protein. Of roughly 70,000 distinct CDR3 sequences listed, around 5% are singletons. The rearrangement links TRBV20-1 to TRBJ2-7; D gene uncertain. This clonotype originated in a woman aged 30 to 39 with multiple sclerosis. The sequencing input was PBMCs. CDR3 sequence reads: CSAPRDVGSASAEQYF. The CDR3 coding sequence is TGCAGTGCGCCGCGCGACGTAGGGTCAGCGAGTGCAGAGCAGTACTTC.